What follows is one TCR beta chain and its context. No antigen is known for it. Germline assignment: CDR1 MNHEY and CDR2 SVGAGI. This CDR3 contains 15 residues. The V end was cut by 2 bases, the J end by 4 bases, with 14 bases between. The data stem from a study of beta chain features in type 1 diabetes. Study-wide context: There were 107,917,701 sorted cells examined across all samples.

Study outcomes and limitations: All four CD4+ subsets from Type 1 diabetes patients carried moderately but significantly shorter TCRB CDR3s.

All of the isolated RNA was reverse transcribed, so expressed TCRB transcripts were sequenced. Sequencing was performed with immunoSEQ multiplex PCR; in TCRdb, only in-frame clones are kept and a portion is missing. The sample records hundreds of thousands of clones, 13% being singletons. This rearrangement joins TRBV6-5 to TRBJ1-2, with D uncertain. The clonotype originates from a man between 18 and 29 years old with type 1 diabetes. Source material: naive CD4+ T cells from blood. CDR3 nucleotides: TGTGCCAGCAGTTACAGCCCCCAGGCCTCCTATGGCTACACCTTC. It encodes CASSYSPQASYGYTF.